The 15 T cell receptor beta chains reported below all come from one sample, sequenced in a study of prognosis after radiotherapy for stage I lung cancer. Genomic DNA yielded TCR beta CDR3, amplified by two-round multiplex PCR. Every TRBV and TRBJ gene had its own specific primer in first-round PCR. TCRdb re-analysed the multiplex PCR reads in MiXCR, keeping a single row per CDR3 protein. The table lists fewer than 25,000 distinct CDR3 sequences, about 36% of them singletons. Sequencing used PBMCs, obtained before or after stereotactic body radiation therapy (not recorded which). These receptors were obtained from a donor at least 50 years old with non-small cell lung cancer.

With respect to this clonotype: One end of the junction does not line up with germline, which may come from a read error. This chain joins TRBV6-2 or TRBV6-3 and TRBJ2-1; D might be TRBD2 (5 bases). The germline gives CDR1 MNHEY, CDR2 SVGEGT. The CDR3 runs 11 residues. The CDR3 DNA follows: TGTGCCAGCAGTGCCGGGGATGAGCATTTCTTC. Its translation: CASSAGDEHFF.

The chain combines TRBV6-5 with TRBJ2-3; 8 nucleotides agree with TRBD1. The CDR3 totals 15 residues. After removal of 6 bases from V and 2 bases from J, the junction contained 7 bases not matched to a gene. Germline V CDR1 and CDR2: MNHEY, SVGAGI. In nucleotides, the CDR3 is TGTGCCAGCAGGGGGGACAGGTCACACACAGATACGCAGTATTTT. Translating gives CASRGDRSHTDTQYF.

This clonotype was detected a few times. A far larger clone is one base from this, pointing to a likely read error. This sequence joins TRBV6-4 and TRBJ2-1; D remains unclear. Trimming took off 7 bases at V and 9 bases at J, with 16 bases between the two ends. Germline assignment: CDR1 MRHNA and CDR2 SNTAGT. CDR3 length: 13 residues. The CDR3 loop is CASISRPAGEQFF. The CDR3 coding sequence is TGTGCCAGCATTAGCCGCCCGGCTGGTGAGCAGTTCTTC.

Ten or more counts support this clonotype. This rearrangement joins TRBV7-9 to TRBJ2-7; D remains ambiguous. Between the trimmed V and J ends, which lost 5 bases and 0 bases, there was a span of 5 bases. CDR3 length: 12 residues. Per germline, CDR1 SEHNR and CDR2 FQNEAQ (reference sequence). DNA of the CDR3: TGTGCCAGCAGCCCCAACTCCTACGAGCAGTACTTC. Amino acids: CASSPNSYEQYF.

This clonotype was seen ten or more times. The chain is built from TRBV5-1 and TRBJ2-1; maybe TRBD2 (7 bases). CDR1 is SGHRS, CDR2 YFSETQ, per germline. The CDR3 has 14 residues. Trimming left V 0 bases short and J 14 bases short, with 18 bases between. The CDR3: CASSLGGQGRVKFF. CDR3 coding DNA: TGCGCCAGCAGCTTGGGGGGCCAGGGGAGGGTGAAGTTCTTC.

For this clonotype: A junction end diverges from the germline sequence, so it may reflect a read error. This chain connects TRBV2 to TRBJ2-5, with D uncertain. This CDR3 region has 11 residues. Germline V gene data show CDR1 as SNHLY and CDR2 as FYNNEI. The CDR3 protein is CASTIQETQCF. In DNA, the CDR3 is TGTGCCAGCACCATACAAGAGACCCAGTGCTTC.

This clonotype has more than one count but fewer than ten. A much larger clone is a single base away; this may be a read error. The chain uses TRBV7-2 and TRBJ2-5; D is unclear. The CDR3 spans 13 residues. V was pared by 2 bases and J by 5 bases, with 9 bases between. Germline-derived CDR1 and CDR2 are SGHTA and FQGNSA. The CDR3 here is CASSLLGSETQYF. The CDR3 coding sequence is TGTGCCAGCAGCTTACTAGGTTCGGAGACCCAGTACTTC.

The J gene is TRBJ1-1, the V gene TRBV11-2; tentatively, D is TRBD1 (5 bases). V was trimmed by 7 bases and J by 3 bases, leaving 12 bases between them. Per germline, CDR1 SGHAT and CDR2 FQNNGV. The CDR3 spans 13 residues. Here the CDR3 reads CASTKTVYTEAFF. CDR3 in DNA: TGTGCCAGCACCAAGACAGTTTACACTGAAGCTTTCTTT.

The gene calls are TRBV27 and TRBJ2-7; the match to TRBD1 covers 12 bases. Trimming removed 4 bases from V and 6 bases from J; junction bases left unmatched: 7. The CDR3 spans 15 residues. Germline CDR1 reads MNHEY; CDR2 reads SMNVEV (reference sequence). The DNA for the CDR3 is TGTGCCAGCAGTTCACCGGGACAGGGGGCGGCCGAGCAGTACTTC. It specifies CASSSPGQGAAEQYF.

The genes are TRBV7-2 and TRBJ2-6; D not resolved. This CDR3 is built from 16 residues. Trimming stripped 2 bases from V and 0 bases from J, with 8 bases between. Germline assignment: CDR1 SGHTA and CDR2 FQGNSA. CDR3 sequence reads: CASSLQPSSGANVLTF. DNA for the CDR3: TGTGCCAGCAGCTTACAACCCTCCTCTGGGGCCAACGTCCTGACTTTC.

This chain connects TRBV6-1 to TRBJ2-7; TRBD1 matches at 9 bases. J lost 6 bases, V lost 6 bases, and 15 bases had no gene match. The CDR3 length is 16 residues. The germline CDR1 and CDR2 sequences are MNHNS and SASEGT. The CDR3 nucleotides read TGTGCCAGCAGCTCCCGTTTGACAGGGGGTTTCGGCGAGCAGTACTTC. This translates into CASSSRLTGGFGEQYF.

A word on this clonotype: A much more abundant neighbour one base away suggests this may be a read error. V and J are TRBV9 and TRBJ2-2; possible D gene TRBD2, 6 bases. The germline gives CDR1 SGDLS, CDR2 YYNGEE. V lost 4 bases, J lost 4 bases, and 11 bases lay in between. This CDR3 region has 14 residues. The CDR3 nucleotides read TGTGCCAGCAGCATAGTAGCGGCCACCGGGGAGCTGTTTTTT. Residues: CASSIVAATGELFF. Looking up the rest from reference TRBV9 and TRBJ2-2 gives the full variable domain: DSGVTQTPKHLITATGQRVTLRCSPRSGDLSVYWYQQSLDQGLQFLIQYYNGEERAKGNILERFSAQQFPDLHSELNLSSLELGDSALYFCASSIVAATGELFFGEGSRLTVL.

At least ten counts were recorded for this clonotype. This chain uses TRBV29-1 with TRBJ1-5; the D is unclear. Germline V CDR1 and CDR2: SQVTM, ANQGSEA. The CDR3 loop spans 13 amino acids. V was shortened by 6 bases and J by 4 bases, with 13 bases between the two germline ends. The CDR3: CSVRFSLNQPQHF. CDR3 in DNA: TGCAGCGTAAGGTTTTCCCTTAATCAGCCCCAGCATTTT.

This clonotype was observed many times. This chain links TRBV7-3 with TRBJ2-5; the D gene is possibly TRBD1 (6 bases). V lost 2 bases and J lost 2, with 6 bases in between. Looked up from germline, CDR1 is SGHTA and CDR2 is FQGTGA. The CDR3 is made up of 13 amino acids. The chain's CDR3 is CASSLGQQETQYF. CDR3 nucleotides: TGTGCCAGCAGCTTAGGACAGCAAGAGACCCAGTACTTC.

The chain uses TRBV18 and TRBJ1-5, with 8 bases lining up with TRBD1. The germline gives CDR1 KGHSH, CDR2 LQKENI. The ends lost 3 bases at V and 6 bases at J; junction bases unmatched: 7. CDR3 length: 15 residues. The CDR3 is CASSPGQGRSQPQHF. Here the CDR3 DNA reads TGTGCCAGCTCACCTGGACAGGGACGGTCTCAGCCCCAGCATTTT.